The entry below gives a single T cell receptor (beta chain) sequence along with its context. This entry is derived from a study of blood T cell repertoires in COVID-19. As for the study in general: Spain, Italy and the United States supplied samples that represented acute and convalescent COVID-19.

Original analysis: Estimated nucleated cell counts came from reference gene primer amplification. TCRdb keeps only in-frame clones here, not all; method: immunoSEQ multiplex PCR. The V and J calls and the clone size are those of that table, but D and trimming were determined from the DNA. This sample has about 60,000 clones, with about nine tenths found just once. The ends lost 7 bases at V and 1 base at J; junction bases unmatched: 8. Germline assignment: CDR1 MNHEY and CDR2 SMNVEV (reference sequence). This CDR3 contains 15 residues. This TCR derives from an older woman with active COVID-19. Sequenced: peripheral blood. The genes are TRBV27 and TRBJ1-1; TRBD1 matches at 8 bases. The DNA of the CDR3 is TGTGCCAGCATGTGGGGACAGGATCAGAACACTGAAGCTTTCTTT. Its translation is CASMWGQDQNTEAFF.